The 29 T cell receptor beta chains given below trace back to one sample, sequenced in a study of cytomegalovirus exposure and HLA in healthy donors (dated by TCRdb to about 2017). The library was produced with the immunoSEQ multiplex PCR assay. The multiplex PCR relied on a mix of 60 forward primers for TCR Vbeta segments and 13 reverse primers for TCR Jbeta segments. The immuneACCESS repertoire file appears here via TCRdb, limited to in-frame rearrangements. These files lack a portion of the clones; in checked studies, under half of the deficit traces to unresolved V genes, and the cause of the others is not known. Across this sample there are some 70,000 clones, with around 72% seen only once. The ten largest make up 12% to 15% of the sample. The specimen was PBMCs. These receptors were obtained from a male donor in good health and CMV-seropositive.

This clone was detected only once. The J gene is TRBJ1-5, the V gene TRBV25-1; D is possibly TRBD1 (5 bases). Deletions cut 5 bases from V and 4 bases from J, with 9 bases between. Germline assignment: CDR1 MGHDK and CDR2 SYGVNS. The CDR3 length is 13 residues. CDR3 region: CASSPRENQPQHF. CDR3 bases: TGTGCCAGCAGTCCCAGGGAAAATCAGCCCCAGCATTTT.

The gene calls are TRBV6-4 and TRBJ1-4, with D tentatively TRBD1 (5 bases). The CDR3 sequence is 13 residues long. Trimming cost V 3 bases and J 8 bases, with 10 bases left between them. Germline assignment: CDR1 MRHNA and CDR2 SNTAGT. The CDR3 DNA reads TGTGCCAGCAGTGAACAGGTGGGAGAAAAACTGTTTTTT. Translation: CASSEQVGEKLFF.

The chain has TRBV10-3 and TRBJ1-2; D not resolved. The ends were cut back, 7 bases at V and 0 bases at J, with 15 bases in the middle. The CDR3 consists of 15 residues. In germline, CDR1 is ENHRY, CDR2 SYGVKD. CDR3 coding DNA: TGTGCCATCAAGAGAGAGAGGGATCCTAACTATGGCTACACCTTC. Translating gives CAIKRERDPNYGYTF.

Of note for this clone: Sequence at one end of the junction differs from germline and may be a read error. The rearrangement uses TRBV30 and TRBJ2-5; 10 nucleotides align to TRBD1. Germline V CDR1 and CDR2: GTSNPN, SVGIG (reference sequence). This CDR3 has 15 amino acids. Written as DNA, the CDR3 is TGTGCCTGGAGTTCCGGGACAGGGGCCCAAGGGACCCAGTACTTC. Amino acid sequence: CAWSSGTGAQGTQYF.

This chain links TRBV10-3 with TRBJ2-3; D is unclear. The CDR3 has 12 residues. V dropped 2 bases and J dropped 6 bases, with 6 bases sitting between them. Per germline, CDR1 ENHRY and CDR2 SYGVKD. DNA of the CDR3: TGTGCCATCAGTGAGACAGAGGATACGCAGTATTTT. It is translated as CAISETEDTQYF.

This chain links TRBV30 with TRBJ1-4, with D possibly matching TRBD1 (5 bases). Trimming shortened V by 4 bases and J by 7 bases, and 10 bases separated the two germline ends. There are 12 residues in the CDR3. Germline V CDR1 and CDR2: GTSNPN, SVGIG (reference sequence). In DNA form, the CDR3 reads TGTGCCTGGACAGGGAATCCTGAAAAACTGTTTTTT. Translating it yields CAWTGNPEKLFF.

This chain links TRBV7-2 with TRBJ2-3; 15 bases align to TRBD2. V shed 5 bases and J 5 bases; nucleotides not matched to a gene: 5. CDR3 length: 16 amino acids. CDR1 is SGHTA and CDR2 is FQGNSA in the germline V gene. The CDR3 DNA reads TGTGCCAGCAGCAACGGACTAGCGGGAGGGCAAGATACGCAGTATTTT. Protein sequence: CASSNGLAGGQDTQYF.

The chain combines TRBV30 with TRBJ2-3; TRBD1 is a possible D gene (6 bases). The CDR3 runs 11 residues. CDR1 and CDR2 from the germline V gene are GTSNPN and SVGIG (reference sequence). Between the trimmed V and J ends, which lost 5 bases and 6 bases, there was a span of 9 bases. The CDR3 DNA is TGTGCCTGGGGGGGCGTGGATACGCAGTATTTT. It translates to CAWGGVDTQYF.

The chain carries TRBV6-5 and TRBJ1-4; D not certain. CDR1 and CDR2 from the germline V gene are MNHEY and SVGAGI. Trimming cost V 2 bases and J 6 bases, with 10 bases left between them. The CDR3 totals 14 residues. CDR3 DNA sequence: TGTGCCAGCAGTTACGGAGGGATTGATGAAAAACTGTTTTTT. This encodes CASSYGGIDEKLFF.

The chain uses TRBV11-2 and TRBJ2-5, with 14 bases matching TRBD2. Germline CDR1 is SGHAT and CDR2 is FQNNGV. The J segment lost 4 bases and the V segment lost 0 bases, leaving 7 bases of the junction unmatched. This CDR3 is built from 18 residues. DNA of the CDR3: TGTGCCAGCAGCTTAGAAGCACCTGGGACTAGCGGGAGAGAGACCCAGTACTTC. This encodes CASSLEAPGTSGRETQYF.

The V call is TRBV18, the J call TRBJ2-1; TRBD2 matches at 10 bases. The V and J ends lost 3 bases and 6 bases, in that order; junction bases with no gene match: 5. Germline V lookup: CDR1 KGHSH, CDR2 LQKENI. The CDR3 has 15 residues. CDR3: CASSPFSGRINEQFF. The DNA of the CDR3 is TGTGCCAGCTCACCCTTTAGCGGGAGGATCAATGAGCAGTTCTTC.

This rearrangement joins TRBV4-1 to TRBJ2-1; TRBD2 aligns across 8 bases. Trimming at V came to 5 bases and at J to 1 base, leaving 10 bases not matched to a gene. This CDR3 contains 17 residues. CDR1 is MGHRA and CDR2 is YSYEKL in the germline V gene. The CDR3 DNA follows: TGCGCCAGCAGCAAGGTAACTGGACTAGCTTCCTACAATGAGCAGTTCTTC. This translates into CASSKVTGLASYNEQFF.

For the CDR3, the DNA is TGCGCCAGCAGGATCGCGCCAGCGGGGTACAATGAGCAGTTCTTC. It translates to CASRIAPAGYNEQFF. V usage is TRBV5-1 and J usage is TRBJ2-1, with 7 bases lining up with TRBD2. The CDR3 length is 15 residues. V dropped 5 bases and J dropped 4; count of bases not matched to a gene: 9. Germline V lookup: CDR1 SGHRS, CDR2 YFSETQ.

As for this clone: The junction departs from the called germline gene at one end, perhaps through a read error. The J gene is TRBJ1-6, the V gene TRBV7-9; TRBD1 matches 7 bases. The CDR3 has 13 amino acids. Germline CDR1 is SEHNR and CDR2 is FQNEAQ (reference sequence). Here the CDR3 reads CSSSPQGDSPLHF. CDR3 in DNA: TGTTCCAGCAGCCCGCAGGGGGATTCACCCCTCCACTTT.

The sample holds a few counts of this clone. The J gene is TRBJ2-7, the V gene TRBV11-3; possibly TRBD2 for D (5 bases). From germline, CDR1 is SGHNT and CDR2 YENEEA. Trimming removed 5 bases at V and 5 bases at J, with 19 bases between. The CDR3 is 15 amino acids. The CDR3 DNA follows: TGTGCCAGCAGCATGGGTCTAGCCGGGCGGGACGAGCAGTACTTC. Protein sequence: CASSMGLAGRDEQYF.

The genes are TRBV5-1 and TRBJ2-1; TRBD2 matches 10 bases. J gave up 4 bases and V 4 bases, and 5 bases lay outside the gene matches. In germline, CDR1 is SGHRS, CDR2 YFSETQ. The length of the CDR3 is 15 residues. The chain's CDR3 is CASSIGLAAYNEQFF. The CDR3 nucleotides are TGCGCCAGCAGCATCGGACTAGCGGCTTACAATGAGCAGTTCTTC.

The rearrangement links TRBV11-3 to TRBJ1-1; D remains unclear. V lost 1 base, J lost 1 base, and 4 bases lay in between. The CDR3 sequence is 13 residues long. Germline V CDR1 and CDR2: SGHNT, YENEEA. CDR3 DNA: TGTGCCAGCAGCTTAGTACAGAACACTGAAGCTTTCTTT. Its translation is CASSLVQNTEAFF.

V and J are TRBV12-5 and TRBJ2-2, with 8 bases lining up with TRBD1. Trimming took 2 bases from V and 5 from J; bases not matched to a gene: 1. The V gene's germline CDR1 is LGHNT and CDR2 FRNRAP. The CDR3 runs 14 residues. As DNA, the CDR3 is TGTGCTAGTGGTTTGCAGGGGGCGACCGGGGAGCTGTTTTTT. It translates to CASGLQGATGELFF.

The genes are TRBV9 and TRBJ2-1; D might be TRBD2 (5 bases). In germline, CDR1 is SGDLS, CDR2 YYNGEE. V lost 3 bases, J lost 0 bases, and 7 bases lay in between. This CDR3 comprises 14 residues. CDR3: CASSGGSSYNEQFF. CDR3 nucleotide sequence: TGTGCCAGCAGCGGAGGGAGCTCCTACAATGAGCAGTTCTTC.

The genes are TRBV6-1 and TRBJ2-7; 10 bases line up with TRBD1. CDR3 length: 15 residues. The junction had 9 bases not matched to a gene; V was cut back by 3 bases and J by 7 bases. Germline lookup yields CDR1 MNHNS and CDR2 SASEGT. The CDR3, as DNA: TGTGCCAGCAGTGACCCGGGACAGGGGTGGGGAGAGCAGTACTTC. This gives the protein CASSDPGQGWGEQYF.

The DNA of the CDR3 is TGTGCCACCAGCGGACCCAGGACAGAAGAGACCCAGTACTTC. Protein: CATSGPRTEETQYF. J is TRBJ2-5 and V is TRBV15; tentative D call: TRBD1 (6 bases). Germline loops: CDR1 LNHNV, CDR2 YYDKDF (reference sequence). The CDR3 covers 14 residues. Deletions cut 5 bases from V and 3 bases from J, with 13 bases between.

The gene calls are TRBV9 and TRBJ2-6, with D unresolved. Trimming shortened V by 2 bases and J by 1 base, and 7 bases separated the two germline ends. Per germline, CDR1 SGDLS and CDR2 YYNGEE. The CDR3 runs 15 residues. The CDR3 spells CASSVDMSGANVLTF. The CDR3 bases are TGTGCCAGCAGCGTTGACATGTCTGGGGCCAACGTCCTGACTTTC.

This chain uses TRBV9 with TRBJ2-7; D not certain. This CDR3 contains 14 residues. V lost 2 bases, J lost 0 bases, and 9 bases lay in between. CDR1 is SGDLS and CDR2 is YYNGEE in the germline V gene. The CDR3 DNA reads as TGTGCCAGCAGCGTGGCAGCTAGCTCCTACGAGCAGTACTTC. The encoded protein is CASSVAASSYEQYF. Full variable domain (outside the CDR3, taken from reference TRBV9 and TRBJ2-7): DSGVTQTPKHLITATGQRVTLRCSPRSGDLSVYWYQQSLDQGLQFLIQYYNGEERAKGNILERFSAQQFPDLHSELNLSSLELGDSALYFCASSVAASSYEQYFGPGTRLTVT.

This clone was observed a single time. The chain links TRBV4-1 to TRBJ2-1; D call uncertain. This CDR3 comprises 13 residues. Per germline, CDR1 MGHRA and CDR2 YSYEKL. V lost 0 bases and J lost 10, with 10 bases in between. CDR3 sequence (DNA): TGCGCCAGCAGCCAAGATTTTTACTTGGAGCAGTTCTTC. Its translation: CASSQDFYLEQFF.

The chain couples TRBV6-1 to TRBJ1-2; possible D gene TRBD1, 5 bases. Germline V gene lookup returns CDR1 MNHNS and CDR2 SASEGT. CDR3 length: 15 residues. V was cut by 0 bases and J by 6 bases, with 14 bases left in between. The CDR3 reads CASSEAHQGLDGYTF. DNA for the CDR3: TGTGCCAGCAGTGAAGCGCATCAGGGATTGGATGGCTACACCTTC.

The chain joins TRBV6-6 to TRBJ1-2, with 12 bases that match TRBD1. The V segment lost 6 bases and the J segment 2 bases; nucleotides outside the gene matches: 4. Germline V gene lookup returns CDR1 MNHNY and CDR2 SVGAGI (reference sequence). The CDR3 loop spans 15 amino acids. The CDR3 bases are TGTGCCAGCAGCCAGGGACAGGGGGCCAACTATGGCTACACCTTC. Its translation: CASSQGQGANYGYTF.

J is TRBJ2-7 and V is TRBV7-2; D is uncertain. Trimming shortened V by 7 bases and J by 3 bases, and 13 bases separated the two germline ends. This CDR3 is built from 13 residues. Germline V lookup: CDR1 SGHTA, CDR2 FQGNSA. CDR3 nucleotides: TGTGCCAGCACCGAGTCCGCCCTCTACGAGCAGTACTTC. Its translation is CASTESALYEQYF. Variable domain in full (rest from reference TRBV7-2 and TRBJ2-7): GAGVSQSPSNKVTEKGKDVELRCDPISGHTALYWYRQSLGQGLEFLIYFQGNSAPDKSGLPSDRFSAERTGGSVSTLTIQRTQQEDSAVYLCASTESALYEQYFGPGTRLTVT.

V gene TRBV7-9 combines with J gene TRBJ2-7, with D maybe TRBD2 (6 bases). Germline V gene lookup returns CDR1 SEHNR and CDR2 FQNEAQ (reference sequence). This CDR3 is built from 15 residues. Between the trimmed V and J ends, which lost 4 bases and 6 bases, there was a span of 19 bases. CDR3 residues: CASSSTGTSKGEQYF. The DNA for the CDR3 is TGTGCCAGCAGCTCCACCGGGACTTCAAAAGGCGAGCAGTACTTC.

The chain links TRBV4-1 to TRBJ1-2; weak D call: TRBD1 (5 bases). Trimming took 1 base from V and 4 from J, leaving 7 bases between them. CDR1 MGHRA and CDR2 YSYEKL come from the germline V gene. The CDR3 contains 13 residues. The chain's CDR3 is CASSQAGIYGYTF. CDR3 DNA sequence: TGCGCCAGCAGCCAAGCAGGGATCTATGGCTACACCTTC.